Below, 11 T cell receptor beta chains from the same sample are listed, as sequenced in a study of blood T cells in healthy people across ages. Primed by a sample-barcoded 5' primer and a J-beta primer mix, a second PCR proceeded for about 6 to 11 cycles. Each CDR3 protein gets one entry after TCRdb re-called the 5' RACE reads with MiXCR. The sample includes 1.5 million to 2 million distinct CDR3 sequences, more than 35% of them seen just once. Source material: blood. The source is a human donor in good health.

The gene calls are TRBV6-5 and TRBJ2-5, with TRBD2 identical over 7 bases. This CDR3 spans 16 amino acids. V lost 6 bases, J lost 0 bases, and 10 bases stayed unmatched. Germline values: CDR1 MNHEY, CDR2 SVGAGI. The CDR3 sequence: CASRLNPGLYQETQYF. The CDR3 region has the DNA TGTGCCAGCAGGTTGAACCCGGGACTATACCAAGAGACCCAGTACTTC.

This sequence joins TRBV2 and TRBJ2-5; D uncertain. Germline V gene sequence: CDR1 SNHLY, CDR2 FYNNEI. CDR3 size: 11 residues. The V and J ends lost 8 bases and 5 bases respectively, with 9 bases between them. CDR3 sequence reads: CASSNAETQYF. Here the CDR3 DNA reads TGTGCCAGCTCCAATGCGGAGACCCAGTACTTC.

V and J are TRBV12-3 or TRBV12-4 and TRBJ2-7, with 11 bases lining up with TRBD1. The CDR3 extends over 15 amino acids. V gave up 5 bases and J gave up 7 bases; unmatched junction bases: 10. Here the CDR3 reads CASSPLGQGAGEQYF. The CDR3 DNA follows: TGTGCCAGCAGTCCCCTCGGACAGGGGGCGGGTGAGCAGTACTTC.

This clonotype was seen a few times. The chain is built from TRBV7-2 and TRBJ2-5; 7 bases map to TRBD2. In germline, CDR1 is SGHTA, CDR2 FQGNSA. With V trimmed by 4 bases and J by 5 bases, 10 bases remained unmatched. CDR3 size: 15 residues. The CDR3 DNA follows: TGTGCCAGCAGCTCTGGGAGGGCGGGGGATGAGACCCAGTACTTC. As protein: CASSSGRAGDETQYF. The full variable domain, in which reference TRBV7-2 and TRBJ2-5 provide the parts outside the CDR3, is GAGVSQSPSNKVTEKGKDVELRCDPISGHTALYWYRQSLGQGLEFLIYFQGNSAPDKSGLPSDRFSAERTGGSVSTLTIQRTQQEDSAVYLCASSSGRAGDETQYFGPGTRLLVL.

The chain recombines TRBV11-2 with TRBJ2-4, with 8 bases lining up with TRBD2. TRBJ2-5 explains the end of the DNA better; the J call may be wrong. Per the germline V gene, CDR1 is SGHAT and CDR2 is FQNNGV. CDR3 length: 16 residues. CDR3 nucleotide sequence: TGTGCCAGCAGCTTAGTAGGGCTAGCGGGCAAAGAGACCCAGTACTTC. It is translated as CASSLVGLAGKETQYF.

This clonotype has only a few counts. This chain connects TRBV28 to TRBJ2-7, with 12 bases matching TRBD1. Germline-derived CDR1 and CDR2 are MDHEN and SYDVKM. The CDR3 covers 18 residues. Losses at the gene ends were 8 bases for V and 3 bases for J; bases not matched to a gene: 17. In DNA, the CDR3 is TGTGCCAGCTCCACCGGACCGGGACAGGGGGCGAGAAACTACGAGCAGTACTTC. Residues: CASSTGPGQGARNYEQYF.

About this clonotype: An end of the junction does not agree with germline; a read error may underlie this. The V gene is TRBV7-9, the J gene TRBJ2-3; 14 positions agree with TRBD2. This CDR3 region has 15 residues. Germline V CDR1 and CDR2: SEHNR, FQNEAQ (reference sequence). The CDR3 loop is CVSSFGTSGGDTQYF. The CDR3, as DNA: TGTGTCAGCAGCTTTGGGACTAGCGGGGGAGATACGCAGTATTTT.

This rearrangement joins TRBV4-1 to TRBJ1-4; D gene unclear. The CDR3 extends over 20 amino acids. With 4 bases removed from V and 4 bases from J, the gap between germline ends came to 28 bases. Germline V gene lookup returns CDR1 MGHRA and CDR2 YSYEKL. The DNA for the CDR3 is TGCGCCAGCAGCCTAGACCCGAGTTACCTTTATACCCAGTTTAATGAAAAACTGTTTTTT. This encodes CASSLDPSYLYTQFNEKLFF.

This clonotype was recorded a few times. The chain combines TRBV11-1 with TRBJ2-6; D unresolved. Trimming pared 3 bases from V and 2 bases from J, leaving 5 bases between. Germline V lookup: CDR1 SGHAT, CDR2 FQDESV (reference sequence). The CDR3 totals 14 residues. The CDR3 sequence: CASSFTTGANVLTF. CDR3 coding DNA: TGTGCCAGCAGCTTCACCACTGGGGCCAACGTCCTGACTTTC.

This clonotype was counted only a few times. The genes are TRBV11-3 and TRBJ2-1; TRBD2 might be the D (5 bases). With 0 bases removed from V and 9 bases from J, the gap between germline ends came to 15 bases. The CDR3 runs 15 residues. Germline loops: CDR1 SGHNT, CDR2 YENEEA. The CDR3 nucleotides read TGTGCCAGCAGCTTAGATGGCGGGTTCCCGCTTGAGCAGTTCTTC. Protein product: CASSLDGGFPLEQFF.

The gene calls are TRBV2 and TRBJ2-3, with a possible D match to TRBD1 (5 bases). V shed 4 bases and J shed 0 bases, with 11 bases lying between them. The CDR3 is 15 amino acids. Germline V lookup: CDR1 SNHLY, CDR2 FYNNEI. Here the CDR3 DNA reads TGTGCCAGCAGTGGGCGGACACCTAGCACAGATACGCAGTATTTT. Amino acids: CASSGRTPSTDTQYF.